One and the same sample provided the 3 T cell receptor beta chains below, sequenced in a study of cytotoxic CD8 clonotypes in ibrutinib-treated CLL. Profiled with immunoSEQ multiplex PCR; TCRdb holds only in-frame clones, not every one. The sample lists 200,000 to 250,000 clones, 79% occurring once. The specimen was PBMCs, collected after 12 months of ibrutinib treatment. The receptors here all came from a human donor with chronic lymphocytic leukemia.

The V call is TRBV4-2, the J call TRBJ2-5, with D maybe TRBD2 (6 bases). The CDR3 runs 13 residues. CDR1 and CDR2 from the germline V gene are LGHNA and YNFKEQ. The V end was cut by 4 bases, the J end by 3 bases, with 9 bases between. For the CDR3, the DNA is TGTGCCAGCAGCCCGGGAGATAAAGAGACCCAGTACTTC. Protein sequence: CASSPGDKETQYF.

This CDR3 reads CASNLGLAGPQETQYF. The CDR3 region has the DNA TGTGCCAGCAATCTAGGACTAGCGGGGCCACAAGAGACCCAGTACTTC. The chain uses TRBV7-6 and TRBJ2-5, with 12 nucleotides matching TRBD2. Unmatched junction bases numbered 8, after V lost 7 bases and J lost 2 bases. CDR1 SGHVS and CDR2 FNYEAQ come from the germline V gene. This CDR3 region has 16 residues.

This chain connects TRBV6-5 to TRBJ2-7; 13 bases align to TRBD2. Germline-derived CDR1 and CDR2 are MNHEY and SVGAGI. The ends lost 11 bases at V and 5 bases at J; junction bases unmatched: 6. The CDR3 contains 13 residues. CDR3 region: CAVTGLAGNEQYF. The DNA of the CDR3 is TGTGCCGTCACGGGACTAGCGGGGAACGAGCAGTACTTC.